This TCR beta chain originates from a study of OX40 agonist ivuxolimab in advanced cancers. With 6 bases removed from V and 0 bases from J, the gap between germline ends came to 8 bases. The CDR3 is 14 amino acids. The germline V gene encodes CDR1 LNHDA and CDR2 SQIVND (reference sequence). Blood was sampled at baseline, cycle 4 day 1, and cycle 7 day 1. Sequencing used immunoSEQ multiplex PCR; TCRdb keeps in-frame clones, though not all of them. The sample lists 50,000 or so clones, 75% to 80% seen once, with roughly 7.3% in the top ten. This clonotype originated in an adult with an advanced solid tumor such as melanoma, head and neck, liver or kidney cancer. Sequences were derived from CD4+ or CD8+ T cells sorted from blood, sampled in a trial of the OX40 agonist ivuxolimab. The chain combines TRBV19 with TRBJ2-2, with D unclear. In DNA, the CDR3 is TGTGCCAGTAGCACGGGTCCGAACACCGGGGAGCTGTTTTTT. Protein: CASSTGPNTGELFF.